One sample yielded the 10 T cell receptor beta chains listed below, sequenced in a study of tumor-infiltrating lymphocytes in primary liver carcinoma. Unsorted bulk tissue, roughly 20-34 mg of it, served as the source for co-extraction of RNA and DNA. Using a constant-region primer together with ProtoScript II reverse transcriptase, TCR beta cDNA was made from approximately 500 ng of total RNA. Investigators got TCR beta libraries out of three nested multiplex PCR rounds, done with slightly modified ARM-PCR. The first two PCR rounds used TRBV1-TRBV30 forward primers with a C-beta reverse primer, roughly 10 cycles each. In TCRdb, the multiplex PCR reads were re-called with MiXCR into one record per CDR3 protein. The table shows more than 100,000 distinct CDR3 sequences, with 55% to 65% occurring only once. Sequencing was done on a sample of liver tumor tissue from sampling region 1. As to subset: tumor region T1, superior pole. These receptors were obtained from a woman aged 60-75 years with primary liver carcinoma and hepatitis B virus infection.

This clonotype was observed a single time. The chain combines TRBV11-2 with TRBJ2-1; 7 bases are a match to TRBD2. CDR3 length equals 15 residues. Germline assignment: CDR1 SGHAT and CDR2 FQNNGV. V lost 7 bases and J lost 7; bases outside the gene matches: 13. As DNA, the CDR3 is TGTGCCAGCACCGTGGGGACGGGAGGTGTTAATGAGCAGTTCTTC. Protein product: CASTVGTGGVNEQFF.

This clonotype was counted only a few times. This chain uses TRBV7-9 with TRBJ2-1; possible D gene TRBD2, 6 bases. V gave up 2 bases and J gave up 0 bases, with 8 bases separating them. Germline CDR1 reads SEHNR; CDR2 reads FQNEAQ (reference sequence). This CDR3 is 15 amino acids long. CDR3: CASSLSGASYNEQFF. The CDR3 DNA reads TGTGCCAGCAGCTTATCGGGAGCCTCCTACAATGAGCAGTTCTTC.

The genes are TRBV28 and TRBJ2-2; D not resolved. The CDR3 sequence is 13 residues long. Trimming pared 6 bases from V and 7 bases from J, leaving 12 bases between. Germline-derived CDR1 and CDR2 are MDHEN and SYDVKM. CDR3 coding DNA: TGTGCCAGCAGCTCCGATGGTCTCGGGGAGCTGTTTTTT. This codes for CASSSDGLGELFF.

V is TRBV11-3 and J is TRBJ2-5, with TRBD1 as a possible D gene (6 bases). Germline V gene lookup returns CDR1 SGHNT and CDR2 YENEEA. V was cut by 4 bases and J by 10 bases, with 16 bases left in between. The CDR3 sequence is 13 residues long. Written as DNA, the CDR3 is TGTGCCAGCAGCTCTACGGGAAGGGGGATCCAGTACTTC. This sequence encodes CASSSTGRGIQYF.

This clonotype has at least ten counts. The chain couples TRBV10-3 to TRBJ1-2; TRBD1 is a possible D gene (5 bases). V was cut by 10 bases and J by 8 bases, with 23 bases left in between. The CDR3 length is 14 residues. The germline gives CDR1 ENHRY, CDR2 SYGVKD. CDR3 sequence (DNA): TGTGCCACGCGGGCCAGGGCGGCTTACGTAGGCTACACCTTC. This gives the protein CATRARAAYVGYTF.

J is TRBJ2-5 and V is TRBV6-5, with D tentatively TRBD2 (6 bases). The CDR3 consists of 19 residues. Per germline, CDR1 MNHEY and CDR2 SVGAGI. Trimming removed 6 bases from V and 4 bases from J, with 30 bases in between. The CDR3 region is CASSPGLGTGESLGETQYF. As DNA, the CDR3 is TGTGCCAGCAGCCCCGGGCTAGGGACTGGCGAGAGTTTAGGAGAGACCCAGTACTTC.

This clonotype has just a few counts. This chain links TRBV12-3 or TRBV12-4 with TRBJ2-3; 9 bases align to TRBD2. CDR3 length: 17 residues. V lost 3 bases and J lost 2; bases outside the gene matches: 9. The CDR3 sequence is CASSFSGAGGFTDTQYF. The CDR3 bases are TGTGCCAGCAGTTTTTCGGGAGCGGGAGGATTCACAGATACGCAGTATTTT.

Concerning this clonotype: One junction end disagrees with the germline gene, perhaps due to a read error. This rearrangement joins TRBV29-1 to TRBJ2-5; D tentatively reads TRBD1 or TRBD2 (5 bases each). The germline V gene has CDR1 SQVTM and CDR2 ANQGSEA. The CDR3 covers 15 residues. CDR3 region: CRVEGSRGEGETQYF. DNA for the CDR3: TGCAGGGTTGAAGGTTCCAGAGGGGAAGGAGAGACCCAGTACTTC. The full variable domain, completed using reference TRBV29-1 and TRBJ2-5, is SAVISQKPSRDICQRGTSLTIQCQVDSQVTMMFWYRQQPGQSLTLIATANQGSEATYESGFVIDKFPISRPNLTFSTLTVSNMSPEDSSIYLCRVEGSRGEGETQYFGPGTRLLVL.

Of note for this clonotype: Since no conserved phenylalanine or tryptophan closes the CDR3, a read error is the likely cause. It is unclear where the CDR3 begins or ends on the DNA, so no DNA is shown, and the CDR3 is as TCRdb lists it. The chain recombines TRBV11-2 with TRBJ2-2; the table's D call TRBD2 went unverified against the DNA. The CDR3 is 15 residues long, ends included. Germline V lookup: CDR1 SGHAT, CDR2 FQNNGV. The CDR3 protein is CVSSLGGMDTGELLV.

The rearrangement joins TRBV6-6 to TRBJ2-1; 12 bases fit TRBD2. V lost 5 bases, J lost 13 bases, and 6 bases stayed unmatched. The CDR3 loop spans 13 amino acids. Germline V gives CDR1 MNHNY, CDR2 SVGAGI (reference sequence). CDR3: CASSTATSGSQFF. CDR3 DNA sequence: TGTGCCAGCAGTACCGCGACTAGCGGGAGTCAGTTCTTC.